The clone carrying this TCR beta chain occurred many times. The antigen is unknown. Co-extracting RNA and DNA was done with about 20-34 mg of unsorted bulk tissue as input. HBV chronically infected the treatment-naive patients. Uniformly, tumor samples exhibited a viable tumor cell fraction exceeding 80%. This record comes from a study of tumor-infiltrating lymphocytes in primary liver carcinoma. Study-wide results and limits: Blood had a significantly lower top-250-clone fraction than tumors did (p = 0.039).

The trim removed 6 bases at V and 4 bases at J, leaving 5 bases unmatched. The length of the CDR3 is 13 residues. The template, approximately 500 ng total RNA, yielded TCR beta cDNA made with a constant-region primer. What produced the TCR beta libraries was three nested multiplex PCR rounds using slightly modified ARM-PCR. For approximately 10 cycles apiece, the opening two PCR rounds ran with TRBV1-TRBV30 forward primers and a C-beta reverse primer. Via MiXCR, TCRdb re-called the multiplex PCR reads, giving one row per CDR3 protein. The sample comprises some 110,000 distinct CDR3 sequences, 60% to 75% of which are singletons, and roughly 7.9% rests with the top ten.

Sequencing used liver tumor tissue from sampling region 3. The subset was: tumor region T3, left-lateral pole. J is TRBJ2-5 and V is TRBV12-3 or TRBV12-4; 7 nucleotides agree with TRBD1. This TCR was sampled from a woman aged 55-70 years with primary liver carcinoma and hepatitis B virus infection. The CDR3 protein is CASRPGQRETQYF. The CDR3 nucleotides read TGTGCCAGCAGACCGGGACAGCGAGAGACCCAGTACTTC.